The 18 T cell receptor beta chains given below trace back to one sample, sequenced in a study of OX40 agonist ivuxolimab in advanced cancers. Profiled with immunoSEQ multiplex PCR; TCRdb holds only in-frame clones, not every one. The table has more than 80,000 clones, roughly nine tenths seen once. The input for sequencing was CD4+ or CD8+ T cells sorted from blood, taken in a trial of the OX40 agonist ivuxolimab. The receptors were sampled from an adult with an advanced solid tumor such as melanoma, head and neck, liver or kidney cancer.

The genes are TRBV7-9 and TRBJ2-6, with D perhaps TRBD1 (5 bases). V lost 1 base to trimming and J lost 0 bases, with 7 bases between them. CDR1 is SEHNR, CDR2 FQNEAQ, per germline (reference sequence). This CDR3 is built from 16 residues. CDR3 DNA sequence: TGTGCCAGCAGCTTAGACAGGTCCTCTGGGGCCAACGTCCTGACTTTC. Protein product: CASSLDRSSGANVLTF.

This clone was recorded only once. The V gene is TRBV18, the J gene TRBJ2-3; 11 bases match TRBD1. The V gene's germline CDR1 is KGHSH and CDR2 LQKENI. V was pared by 3 bases and J by 0 bases, with 5 bases of the junction left unmatched. The CDR3 sequence is 17 residues long. The CDR3, as DNA: TGTGCCAGCTCACCTAACGGACAGGGGGCTAGCACAGATACGCAGTATTTT. Its translation: CASSPNGQGASTDTQYF.

The chain has TRBV9 and TRBJ2-2; 9 bases map to TRBD1. Germline lookup yields CDR1 SGDLS and CDR2 YYNGEE. Losses at the gene ends were 2 bases for V and 7 bases for J; bases not matched to a gene: 9. CDR3 length: 16 amino acids. CDR3 coding DNA: TGTGCCAGCAGCGTTGGACAGGGGATGGCTAACGGGGAGCTGTTTTTT. Amino acids: CASSVGQGMANGELFF. Supplemented by reference TRBV9 and TRBJ2-2, the full variable domain reads DSGVTQTPKHLITATGQRVTLRCSPRSGDLSVYWYQQSLDQGLQFLIQYYNGEERAKGNILERFSAQQFPDLHSELNLSSLELGDSALYFCASSVGQGMANGELFFGEGSRLTVL.

This chain connects TRBV11-3 to TRBJ2-1; 7 positions agree with TRBD1. Germline V CDR1 and CDR2: SGHNT, YENEEA. V trimming: 4 bases; J trimming: 6 bases; junction bases outside the gene matches: 3. This CDR3 has 13 residues. This chain's CDR3 is CASSSYRGNEQFF. As DNA, the CDR3 is TGTGCCAGCAGCTCGTACAGGGGCAATGAGCAGTTCTTC.

This clone turned up a few times. The V gene is TRBV29-1, the J gene TRBJ2-7; TRBD2 matches 9 bases. The CDR3 runs to 13 residues. Trimming cost V 7 bases and J 1 base; bases outside gene matches: 5. From germline, CDR1 is SQVTM and CDR2 ANQGSEA. CDR3 loop: CSAGTSTSYEQYF. In nucleotides, the CDR3 is TGCAGCGCCGGGACTAGCACATCCTACGAGCAGTACTTC.

This clone is a singleton in its sample. The chain combines TRBV28 with TRBJ1-5, with 9 positions matching TRBD1. V lost 6 bases and J lost 9; bases outside the gene matches: 24. The CDR3 runs 19 residues. CDR1 and CDR2 (germline): MDHEN, SYDVKM. This CDR3 is CASSTPIRRTGAFFGPQHF. Here the CDR3 DNA reads TGTGCCAGCAGCACCCCTATCCGCCGGACAGGGGCCTTCTTTGGGCCCCAGCATTTT.

The chain is built from TRBV9 and TRBJ2-7; D might be TRBD1 or TRBD2, each matching 5 bases. The CDR3 extends over 16 amino acids. CDR1 SGDLS and CDR2 YYNGEE come from the germline V gene. V dropped 0 bases and J dropped 2 bases, with 15 bases sitting between them. CDR3 coding DNA: TGTGCCAGCAGCGTAGGCCCCGGGACGGTAACCTACGAGCAGTACTTC. This sequence encodes CASSVGPGTVTYEQYF.

The rearrangement links TRBV15 to TRBJ1-5, with D perhaps matching TRBD1 (6 bases). The V end was cut by 5 bases, the J end by 2 bases, with 13 bases between. The CDR3 is 15 amino acids. Germline loops: CDR1 LNHNV, CDR2 YYDKDF (reference sequence). This CDR3 is CATSLNRVRNQPQHF. CDR3 bases: TGTGCCACCAGCCTAAACAGGGTTCGCAATCAGCCCCAGCATTTT.

The J gene is TRBJ2-7, the V gene TRBV18, with 7 positions matching TRBD2. Germline V gene sequence: CDR1 KGHSH, CDR2 LQKENI. CDR3 size: 15 residues. The trim removed 2 bases at V and 7 bases at J, leaving 11 bases unmatched. CDR3 nucleotides: TGTGCCAGCTCACCATCGCTAGCGGAGGCCGGTGAGCAGTACTTC. It encodes CASSPSLAEAGEQYF.

The rearrangement joins TRBV18 to TRBJ2-5; no clear D gene. Germline V CDR1 and CDR2: KGHSH, LQKENI. This CDR3 has 12 residues. Trimming removed 4 bases from V and 5 bases from J, with 8 bases in between. CDR3 sequence reads: CASSLAGETQYF. CDR3 nucleotide sequence: TGTGCCAGCTCACTGGCCGGGGAGACCCAGTACTTC. Together with reference TRBV18 and TRBJ2-5, the CDR3 gives the full variable domain: NAGVMQNPRHLVRRRGQEARLRCSPMKGHSHVYWYRQLPEEGLKFMVYLQKENIIDESGMPKERFSAEFPKEGPSILRIQQVVRGDSAAYFCASSLAGETQYFGPGTRLLVL.

J is TRBJ2-5 and V is TRBV18, with 10 bases aligning to TRBD2. The germline gives CDR1 KGHSH, CDR2 LQKENI. V shed 5 bases, J shed 4 bases, and the junction held 4 bases outside the gene matches. The CDR3 is 14 residues long. As DNA, the CDR3 is TGTGCCAGCTCAGCTAGCGGGAGACGAGAGACCCAGTACTTC. Protein: CASSASGRRETQYF.

The sample holds one count of this clone. This sequence joins TRBV28 and TRBJ1-5; weak D call: TRBD1 (5 bases). Germline CDR1 MDHEN, CDR2 SYDVKM. The CDR3 runs to 15 residues. Trimming removed 3 bases at V and 0 bases at J, with 9 bases between. The CDR3: CASSLWGDSNQPQHF. CDR3 sequence (DNA): TGTGCCAGCAGTTTGTGGGGGGATAGCAATCAGCCCCAGCATTTT.

The chain carries TRBV6-5 and TRBJ2-3; 8 bases line up with TRBD1. V lost 0 bases to trimming and J lost 1 base; unmatched junction nucleotides: 0. The CDR3 is 15 amino acids. Germline CDR1 reads MNHEY; CDR2 reads SVGAGI. DNA for the CDR3: TGTGCCAGCAGTTACTCCAGGGGGCGCACAGATACGCAGTATTTT. Translating gives CASSYSRGRTDTQYF.

This clone appeared a few times. The chain combines TRBV29-1 with TRBJ2-1, with TRBD2 identical over 8 bases. This CDR3 is 15 amino acids long. The J segment lost 9 bases and the V segment lost 5 bases, leaving 15 bases of the junction unmatched. Germline CDR1 is SQVTM and CDR2 is ANQGSEA. The CDR3 here is CSVLLFGRAFFEQFF. As DNA, the CDR3 is TGCAGCGTTCTCCTCTTCGGGAGGGCCTTTTTTGAGCAGTTCTTC.

This chain uses TRBV28 with TRBJ2-1; a possible D gene is TRBD2 (6 bases). The CDR3 has 16 amino acids. Per germline, CDR1 MDHEN and CDR2 SYDVKM. V was clipped by 5 bases and J by 0 bases, with 14 bases between them. This CDR3 is CASSPGDWSSYNEQFF. CDR3 sequence (DNA): TGTGCCAGCAGTCCCGGGGACTGGAGCTCCTACAATGAGCAGTTCTTC.

This chain connects TRBV18 to TRBJ2-7; 8 bases align to TRBD2. Germline V gives CDR1 KGHSH, CDR2 LQKENI. CDR3 length equals 20 residues. The trim removed 0 bases at V and 0 bases at J, leaving 16 bases unmatched. The chain's CDR3 is CASSPPGLAGPRSSSYEQYF. The CDR3 DNA sequence: TGTGCCAGCTCACCACCAGGGCTAGCGGGTCCCCGATCGAGCTCCTACGAGCAGTACTTC.

The CDR3, as DNA: TGTGCCAGCAGCTCAGGGACACGGAGCTCCTACAATGAGCAGTTCTTC. Protein sequence: CASSSGTRSSYNEQFF. This chain uses TRBV7-8 with TRBJ2-1, with a tentative D call TRBD1 (6 bases). The CDR3 runs 16 residues. Germline V gives CDR1 SGHVS, CDR2 FQNEAQ. V was shortened by 4 bases and J by 0 bases, with 13 bases between the two germline ends. The whole variable domain, filled in from reference TRBV7-8 and TRBJ2-1, reads GAGVSQSPRYKVAKRGQDVALRCDPISGHVSLFWYQQALGQGPEFLTYFQNEAQLDKSGLPSDRFFAERPEGSVSTLKIQRTQQEDSAVYLCASSSGTRSSYNEQFFGPGTRLTVL.

V usage is TRBV2 and J usage is TRBJ2-1, with 9 nucleotides matching TRBD2. Trimming removed 8 bases from V and 0 bases from J; junction bases left unmatched: 8. The CDR3 covers 16 residues. Germline assignment: CDR1 SNHLY and CDR2 FYNNEI. The CDR3 bases are TGTGCCAGCCGACTACTAGCGGGCAACTCCTACAATGAGCAGTTCTTC. This gives the protein CASRLLAGNSYNEQFF.